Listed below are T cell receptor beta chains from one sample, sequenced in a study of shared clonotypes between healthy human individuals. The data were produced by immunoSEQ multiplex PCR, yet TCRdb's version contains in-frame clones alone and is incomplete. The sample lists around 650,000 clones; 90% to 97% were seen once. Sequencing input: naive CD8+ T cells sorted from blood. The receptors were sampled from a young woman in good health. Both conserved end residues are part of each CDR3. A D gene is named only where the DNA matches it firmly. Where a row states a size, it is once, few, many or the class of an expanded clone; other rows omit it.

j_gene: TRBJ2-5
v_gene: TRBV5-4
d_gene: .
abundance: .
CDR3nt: TGTGCCAGCAGCTTGGGACAGACGGACCAAGAGACCCAGTACTTC
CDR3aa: CASSLGQTDQETQYF

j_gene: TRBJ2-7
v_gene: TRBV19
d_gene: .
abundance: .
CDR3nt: TGTGCCAGTACCTGGGGTTACGAGCAGTACTTC
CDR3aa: CASTWGYEQYF

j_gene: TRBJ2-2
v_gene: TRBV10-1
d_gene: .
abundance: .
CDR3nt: TGCGCCAGCAGTGAGGAGAGCTGGTCAGGTTGGACCGGGGAGCTGTTTTTT
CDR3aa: CASSEESWSGWTGELFF

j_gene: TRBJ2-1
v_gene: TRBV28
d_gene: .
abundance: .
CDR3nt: TGTGCCAGCAGTTTACTGGCATACAATGAGCAGTTCTTC
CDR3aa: CASSLLAYNEQFF

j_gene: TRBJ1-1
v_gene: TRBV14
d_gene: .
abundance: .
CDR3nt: TGTGCCAGCAGCCAAGAGCCATCCTACACTGAAGCTTTCTTT
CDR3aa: CASSQEPSYTEAFF

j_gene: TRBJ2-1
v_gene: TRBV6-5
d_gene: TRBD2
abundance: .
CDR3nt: TGTGCCAGCAACCCAGCGGGAGTCGATAATGAGCAGTTCTTC
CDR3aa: CASNPAGVDNEQFF

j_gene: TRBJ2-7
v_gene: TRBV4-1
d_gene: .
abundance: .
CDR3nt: TGCGCCAGCAGCCAAGATGGTAACGAGCAGTACTTC
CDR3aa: CASSQDGNEQYF

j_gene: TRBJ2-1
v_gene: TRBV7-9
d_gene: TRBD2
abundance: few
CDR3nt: TGTGCCAGCAGCCGACATAGCGGGGAGCAGTTCTTC
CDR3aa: CASSRHSGEQFF

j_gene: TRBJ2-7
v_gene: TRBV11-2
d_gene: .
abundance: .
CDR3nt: TGTGCCAGCAAGGGCAGCTACGAGCAGTACTTC
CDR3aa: CASKGSYEQYF

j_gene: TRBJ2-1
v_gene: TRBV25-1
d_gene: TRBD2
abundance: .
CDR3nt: TGTGCCAGCAGTGTACTAGCGGGAGCCGGAGATGAGCAGTTCTTC
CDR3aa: CASSVLAGAGDEQFF

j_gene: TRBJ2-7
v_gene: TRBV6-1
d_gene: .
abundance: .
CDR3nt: TGTGCCAGCAGTGAAGGGATTCTTTACGAGCAGTACTTC
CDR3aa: CASSEGILYEQYF

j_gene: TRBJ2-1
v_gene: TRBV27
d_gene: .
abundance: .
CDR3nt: TGTGCCAGCAGTTGGACGGGAGCAAATGAGCAGTTCTTC
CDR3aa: CASSWTGANEQFF

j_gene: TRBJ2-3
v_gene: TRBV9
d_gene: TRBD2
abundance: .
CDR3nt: TGTGCCAGCAGCGCGGGGGGGCGTGATACGCAGTATTTT
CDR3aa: CASSAGGRDTQYF

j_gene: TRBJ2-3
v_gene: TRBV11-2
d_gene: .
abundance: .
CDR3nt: TGTGCCAGCACCTTCTACTCGAGCACAGATACGCAGTATTTT
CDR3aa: CASTFYSSTDTQYF

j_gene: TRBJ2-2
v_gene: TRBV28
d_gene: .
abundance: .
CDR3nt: TGTGCCAGCAGTGCGGGGGAGCTGTTTTTT
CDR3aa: CASSAGELFF

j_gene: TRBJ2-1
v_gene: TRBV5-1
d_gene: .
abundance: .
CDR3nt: TGCGCCAGCAGCCCCCTCTCGTCAGGGGCGGCGGAGCAGTTCTTC
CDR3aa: CASSPLSSGAAEQFF

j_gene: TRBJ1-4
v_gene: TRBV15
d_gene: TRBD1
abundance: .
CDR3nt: TGTGCCACCAGCCAACACAGGGGGCCGACTAATGAAAAACTGTTTTTT
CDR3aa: CATSQHRGPTNEKLFF

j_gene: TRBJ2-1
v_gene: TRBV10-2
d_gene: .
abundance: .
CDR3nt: TGCGCCAGCAGTGAGGGTGGGAATGAGCAGTTCTTC
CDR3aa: CASSEGGNEQFF

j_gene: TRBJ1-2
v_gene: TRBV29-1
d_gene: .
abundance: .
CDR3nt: TGCAGCGTTGAAGGGGTCAAGAACTATGGCTACACCTTC
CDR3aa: CSVEGVKNYGYTF

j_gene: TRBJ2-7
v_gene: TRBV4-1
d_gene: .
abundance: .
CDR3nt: TGCGCCAGCAGCGCAAGGCGAGGGTTCGAGCAGTACTTC
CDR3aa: CASSARRGFEQYF

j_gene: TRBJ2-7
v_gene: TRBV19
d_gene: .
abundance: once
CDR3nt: TGTGCCAGTAGTATCGGCGCGGGCGAGCAGTACTTC
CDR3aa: CASSIGAGEQYF

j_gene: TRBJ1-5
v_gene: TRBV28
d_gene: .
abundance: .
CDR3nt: TGTGCCAGCAGTTTATCCGGCAATCAGCCCCAGCATTTT
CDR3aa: CASSLSGNQPQHF

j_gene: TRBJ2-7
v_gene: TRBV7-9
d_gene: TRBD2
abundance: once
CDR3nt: TGTGCCAGCAGCCCCCCGGGAGGGGGTTCCTCCTACGAGCAGTACTTC
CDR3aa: CASSPPGGGSSYEQYF

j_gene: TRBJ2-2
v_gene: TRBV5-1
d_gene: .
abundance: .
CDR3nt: TGCGCCAGCAGCTTGGAGTCAAAGAACACCGGGGAGCTGTTTTTT
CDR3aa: CASSLESKNTGELFF

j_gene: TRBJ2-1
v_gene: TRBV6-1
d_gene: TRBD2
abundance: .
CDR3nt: TGTGCCAGCAGGGGACTAGCGGGAGGGACCGATGAGCAGTTCTTC
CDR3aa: CASRGLAGGTDEQFF

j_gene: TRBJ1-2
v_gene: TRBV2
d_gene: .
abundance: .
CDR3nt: TGTGCCAGCAGTGAACTACAGATATATGGCTACACCTTC
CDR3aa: CASSELQIYGYTF

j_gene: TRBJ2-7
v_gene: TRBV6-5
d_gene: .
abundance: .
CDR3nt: TGTGCCAGCAGTTACTCGAACTCGGATTACGAGCAGTACTTC
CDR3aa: CASSYSNSDYEQYF

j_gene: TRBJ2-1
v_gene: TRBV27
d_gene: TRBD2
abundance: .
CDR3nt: TGTGCCAGCAGTTCCCGACTAGCGAGCAACTACAATGAGCAGTTCTTC
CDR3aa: CASSSRLASNYNEQFF

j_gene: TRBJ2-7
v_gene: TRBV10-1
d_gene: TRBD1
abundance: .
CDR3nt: TGCGCCAGCAGTGGGAATACAGGGGGTACCTACGAGCAGTACTTC
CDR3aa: CASSGNTGGTYEQYF

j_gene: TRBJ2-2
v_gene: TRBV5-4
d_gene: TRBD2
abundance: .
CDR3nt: TGTGCCAGCACCGAGATCATGACTAGCGGGAGTATCACCGGGGAGCTGTTTTTT
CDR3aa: CASTEIMTSGSITGELFF

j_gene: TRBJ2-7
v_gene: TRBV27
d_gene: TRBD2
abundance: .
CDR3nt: TGTGCCAGCAGTTTATCAGTTGGGGAGGGAGAGCAGTACTTC
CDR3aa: CASSLSVGEGEQYF

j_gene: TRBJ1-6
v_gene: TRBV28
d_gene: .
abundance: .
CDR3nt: TGTGCCAGCAGGACAGAGTATTCACCCCTCCACTTT
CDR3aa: CASRTEYSPLHF

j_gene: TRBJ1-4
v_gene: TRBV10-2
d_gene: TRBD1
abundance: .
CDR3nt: TGCGCCAGCACCCAGGGGGGGACTAATGAAAAACTGTTTTTT
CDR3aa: CASTQGGTNEKLFF

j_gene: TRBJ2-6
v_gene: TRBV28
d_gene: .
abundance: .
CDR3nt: TGTGCCAGCAGGCCGAACAACTCTGGGGCCAACGTCCTGACTTTC
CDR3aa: CASRPNNSGANVLTF

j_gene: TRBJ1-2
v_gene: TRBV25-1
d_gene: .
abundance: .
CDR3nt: TGTGCCAGCAGCCAACCCGGGGGGTTTGGCTACACCTTC
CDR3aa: CASSQPGGFGYTF

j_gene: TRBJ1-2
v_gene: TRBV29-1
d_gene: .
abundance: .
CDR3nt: TGCAGCGTTGAGCCCTTTGACTATGGCTACACCTTC
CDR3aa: CSVEPFDYGYTF

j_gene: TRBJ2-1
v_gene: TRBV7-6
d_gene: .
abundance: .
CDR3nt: TGTGCCAGCAGCCCCGGGAGTTACAATGAGCAGTTCTTC
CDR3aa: CASSPGSYNEQFF

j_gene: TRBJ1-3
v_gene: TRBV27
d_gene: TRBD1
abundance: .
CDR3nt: TGTGCCAGCAGTTTAGGACAGGGCTCTGGAAACACCATATATTTT
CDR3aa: CASSLGQGSGNTIYF

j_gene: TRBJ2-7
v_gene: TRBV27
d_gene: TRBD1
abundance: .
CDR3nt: TGTGCCAGCAGGACAGGGGGTGACGAGCAGTACTTC
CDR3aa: CASRTGGDEQYF

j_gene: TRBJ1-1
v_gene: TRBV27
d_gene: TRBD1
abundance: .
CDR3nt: TGTGCCAGCAGACAGGGGGCGCTTGAAGCTTTCTTT
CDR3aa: CASRQGALEAFF

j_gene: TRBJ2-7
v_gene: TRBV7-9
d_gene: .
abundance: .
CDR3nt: TGTGCCAGCACGACAGGTAGTTCCTACGAGCAGTACTTC
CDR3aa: CASTTGSSYEQYF

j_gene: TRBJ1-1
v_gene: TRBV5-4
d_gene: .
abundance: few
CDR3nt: TGTGCCAGCAGCCCAGGAGAGATGAACACTGAAGCTTTCTTT
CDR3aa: CASSPGEMNTEAFF

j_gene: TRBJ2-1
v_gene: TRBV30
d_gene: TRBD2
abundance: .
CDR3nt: TGTGCCGGATATTCTAGCGGGAGCTACAATGAGCAGTTCTTC
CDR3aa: CAGYSSGSYNEQFF

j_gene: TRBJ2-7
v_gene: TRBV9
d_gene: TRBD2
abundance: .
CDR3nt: TGTGCCAGCAGCTCTGGGACTAGCGGGAGTGTCAACGAGCAGTACTTC
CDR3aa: CASSSGTSGSVNEQYF

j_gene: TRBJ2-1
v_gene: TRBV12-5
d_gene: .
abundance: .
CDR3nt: TGTGCTAGTGCCCCACCCCCATCCTCGTCCTACAATGAGCAGTTCTTC
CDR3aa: CASAPPPSSSYNEQFF

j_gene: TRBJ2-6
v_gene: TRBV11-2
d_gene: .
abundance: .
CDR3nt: TGTGCCAGCAGCTTATACAGGGGACTCTCTGGGGCCAACGTCCTGACTTTC
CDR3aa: CASSLYRGLSGANVLTF

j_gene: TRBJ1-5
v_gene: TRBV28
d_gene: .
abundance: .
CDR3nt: TGTGCCAGCAGTACACGGGGGAACTGGCCCCAGCATTTT
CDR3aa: CASSTRGNWPQHF

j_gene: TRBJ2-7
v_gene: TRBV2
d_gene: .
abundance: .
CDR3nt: TGTGCCAGCAACGACAGGTTGTCCTACGAGCAGTACTTC
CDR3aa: CASNDRLSYEQYF

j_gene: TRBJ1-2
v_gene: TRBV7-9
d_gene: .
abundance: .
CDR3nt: TGTGCCAGCAGCCCCCCGGCGACTAACTATGGCTACACCTTC
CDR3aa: CASSPPATNYGYTF

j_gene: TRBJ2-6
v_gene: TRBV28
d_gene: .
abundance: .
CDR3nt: TGTGCCAGCAGTTTTGTACCGATCTCTGGGGCCAACGTCCTGACTTTC
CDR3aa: CASSFVPISGANVLTF

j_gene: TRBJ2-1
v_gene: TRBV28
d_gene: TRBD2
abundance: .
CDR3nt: TGTGCCAGCAGTCAGCGGGAGTTGCTGTCTAATGAGCAGTTCTTC
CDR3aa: CASSQRELLSNEQFF